The 9 T cell receptor beta chains in this list originate from one sample, sequenced in a study of cytotoxic CD8 clonotypes in ibrutinib-treated CLL. Sequenced by immunoSEQ multiplex PCR; TCRdb stores in-frame clones only, minus some. The sample consists of some 290,000 clones, around four fifths of them appearing once. The sample consisted of PBMCs, taken before ibrutinib treatment. The receptors were gathered from a human donor with chronic lymphocytic leukemia.

V and J are TRBV29-1 and TRBJ2-1; D unresolved. Looked up from germline, CDR1 is SQVTM and CDR2 is ANQGSEA. The CDR3 is 14 amino acids. V was pared by 6 bases and J by 0 bases, with 12 bases between. This CDR3 reads CSVFLGSSYNEQFF. The CDR3 DNA sequence: TGCAGCGTGTTTTTGGGAAGCTCCTACAATGAGCAGTTCTTC.

This clone has only one observation. The chain links TRBV5-1 to TRBJ2-7, with 8 bases that match TRBD2. CDR3 length: 16 amino acids. The germline V gene encodes CDR1 SGHRS and CDR2 YFSETQ. V lost 0 bases to trimming and J lost 4 bases; unmatched junction nucleotides: 9. Written as DNA, the CDR3 is TGCGCCAGCAGCTTGGGCACTAGCGGAACCAAATACGAGCAGTACTTC. As protein: CASSLGTSGTKYEQYF.

The V call is TRBV10-3, the J call TRBJ2-5; D gene uncertain. Trimming removed 4 bases at V and 5 bases at J, with 8 bases between. The CDR3 loop spans 12 amino acids. Germline V CDR1 and CDR2: ENHRY, SYGVKD. The chain's CDR3 is CAISVALETQYF. The DNA of the CDR3 is TGTGCCATCAGTGTAGCTTTGGAGACCCAGTACTTC.

Here the CDR3 reads CASSLLLGGTEAFF. In DNA, the CDR3 is TGTGCCAGCAGTTTATTATTAGGGGGCACTGAAGCTTTCTTT. The chain employs TRBV27 and TRBJ1-1, with D perhaps TRBD1 (6 bases). Germline loops: CDR1 MNHEY, CDR2 SMNVEV (reference sequence). The CDR3 runs 14 residues. V was trimmed by 1 base and J by 4 bases, leaving 10 bases between them.

In its sample, this clone was seen a few times. Germline is not matched at one junction end, which may reflect a read error. The chain couples TRBV6-5 to TRBJ1-1; D not resolved. The CDR3 extends over 14 amino acids. Germline V gene data show CDR1 as MNHEY and CDR2 as SVGAGI. The chain's CDR3 is CASSPWGLNSEAFF. The CDR3 DNA follows: TGTGCCAGCAGTCCTTGGGGTTTGAACAGTGAAGCTTTCTTT.

The chain joins TRBV19 to TRBJ2-7; a weak D match, TRBD1 (6 bases). V was pared by 5 bases and J by 0 bases, with 17 bases between. This CDR3 comprises 16 residues. Germline assignment: CDR1 LNHDA and CDR2 SQIVND (reference sequence). The CDR3 reads CASSGTQREASYEQYF. In DNA, the CDR3 is TGTGCCAGTAGTGGGACACAGAGAGAAGCCTCCTACGAGCAGTACTTC.

This chain's CDR3 is CASSRQIPTDTQYF. The CDR3 DNA reads as TGTGCCAGCAGCCGACAGATACCTACGGATACGCAGTATTTT. The rearrangement joins TRBV7-9 to TRBJ2-3; D might be TRBD1 (5 bases). V dropped 5 bases and J dropped 6 bases, with 15 bases sitting between them. The CDR3 extends over 14 amino acids. Germline CDR1 is SEHNR and CDR2 is FQNEAQ (reference sequence).

V and J are TRBV10-3 and TRBJ1-1; TRBD1 matches at 8 bases. The V gene end was trimmed by 6 bases and the J gene end by 0 bases; junction bases not matched to a gene: 6. Germline CDR1 and CDR2: ENHRY and SYGVKD. The CDR3 contains 15 residues. CDR3 nucleotide sequence: TGTGCCATCAGACGGGACAGGCAAATGAACACTGAAGCTTTCTTT. This translates into CAIRRDRQMNTEAFF.

V and J are TRBV7-8 and TRBJ1-2; D is undetermined. Germline V gene lookup returns CDR1 SGHVS and CDR2 FQNEAQ. Trimming removed 1 base at V and 2 bases at J, with 8 bases between. There are 14 residues in the CDR3. The CDR3 nucleotides are TGTGCCAGCAGCTTAGATTCGGCAAACTATGGCTACACCTTC. Its protein is CASSLDSANYGYTF.